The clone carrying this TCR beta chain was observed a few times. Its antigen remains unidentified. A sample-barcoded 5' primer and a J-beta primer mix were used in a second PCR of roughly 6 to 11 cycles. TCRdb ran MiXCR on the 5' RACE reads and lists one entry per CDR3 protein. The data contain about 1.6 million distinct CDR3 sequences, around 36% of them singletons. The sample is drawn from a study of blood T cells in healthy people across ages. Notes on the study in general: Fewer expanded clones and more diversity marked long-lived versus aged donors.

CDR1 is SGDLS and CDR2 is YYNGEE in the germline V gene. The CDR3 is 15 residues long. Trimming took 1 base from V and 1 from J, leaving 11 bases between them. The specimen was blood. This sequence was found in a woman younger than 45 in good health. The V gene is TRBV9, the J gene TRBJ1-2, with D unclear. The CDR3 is CASSVLGVGNYGYTF. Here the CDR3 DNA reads TGTGCCAGCAGCGTACTAGGTGTTGGTAACTATGGCTACACCTTC. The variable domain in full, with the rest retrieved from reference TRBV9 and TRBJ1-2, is DSGVTQTPKHLITATGQRVTLRCSPRSGDLSVYWYQQSLDQGLQFLIQYYNGEERAKGNILERFSAQQFPDLHSELNLSSLELGDSALYFCASSVLGVGNYGYTFGSGTRLTVV.